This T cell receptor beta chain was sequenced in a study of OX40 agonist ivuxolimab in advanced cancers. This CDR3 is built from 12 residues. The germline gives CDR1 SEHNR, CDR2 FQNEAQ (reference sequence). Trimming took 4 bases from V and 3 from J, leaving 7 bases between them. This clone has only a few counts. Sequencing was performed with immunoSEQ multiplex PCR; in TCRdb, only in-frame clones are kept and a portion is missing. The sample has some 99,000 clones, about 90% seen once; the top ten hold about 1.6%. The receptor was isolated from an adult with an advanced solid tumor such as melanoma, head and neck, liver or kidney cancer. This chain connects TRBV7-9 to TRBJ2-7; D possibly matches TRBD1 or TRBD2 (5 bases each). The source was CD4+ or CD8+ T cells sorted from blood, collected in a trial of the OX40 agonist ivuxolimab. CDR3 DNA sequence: TGTGCCAGCAGCTGGGACGACTACGAGCAGTACTTC. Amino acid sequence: CASSWDDYEQYF.